A selection of T cell receptor beta chains follows, all from one sample in a study of T cell responses to AZD1222 COVID-19 vaccine. Clones were read by immunoSEQ multiplex PCR, and TCRdb kept only the in-frame ones, dropping some. The sample shows roughly 180,000 clones, around 93% of them seen only once. The sample here was peripheral blood, taken on day 0 of AZD1222 vaccination. These receptors were collected from an adult in good health. Both conserved end residues are part of each CDR3. Each record gives: V gene, clone size, D gene, J gene, CDR3 length, CDR3 DNA, CDR3 protein. D genes are given only for firm matches. Only some rows state a clone size, as once, few, many or a class for expanded clones.

TRBV27	.	.	TRBJ1-5	18	TGTGCCAGCAGTTTATCAGACCCCATTCGTTATAGCAATCAGCCCCAGCATTTT	CASSLSDPIRYSNQPQHF
TRBV27	.	.	TRBJ1-6	13	TGTGCCAGCACCTACGGTGAGGGTTCACCCCTCCACTTT	CASTYGEGSPLHF
TRBV6-6	.	TRBD1	TRBJ2-3	16	TGTGCCAGCAGTCGTCAAGGGACAGCCCTTCCAGATACGCAGTATTTT	CASSRQGTALPDTQYF
TRBV7-6	.	.	TRBJ1-1	13	TGTGCCAGCAGAGTGGGCCAGAACACTGAAGCTTTCTTT	CASRVGQNTEAFF
TRBV7-9	.	.	TRBJ1-2	12	TGTGCCAGCAGCTCGGACAACTATGGCTACACCTTC	CASSSDNYGYTF
TRBV6-5	.	.	TRBJ2-5	14	TGTGCCAGCAGTTACGGGGCTGCCCAAGAGACCCAGTACTTC	CASSYGAAQETQYF
TRBV6-2/TRBV6-3	.	.	TRBJ2-1	12	TGTGCCAGCAGTCCAGGGGACAATGAGCAGTTCTTC	CASSPGDNEQFF
TRBV7-9	.	.	TRBJ1-4	14	TGTGCCAGCAGCTTAGCGGGGGGCGCGGAAAAACTGTTTTTT	CASSLAGGAEKLFF
TRBV6-2/TRBV6-3	once	TRBD1	TRBJ2-7	15	TGTGCCAGCAGTTACAGAGGACAGGGAGCTTACGAGCAGTACTTC	CASSYRGQGAYEQYF
TRBV27	.	TRBD2	TRBJ2-7	16	TGTGCCAGCAGCCGCCTCACTAGCGGGGTCTCCTACGAGCAGTACTTC	CASSRLTSGVSYEQYF
TRBV15	.	.	TRBJ2-1	14	TGTGCCACCAGCGACAATCTGGGGGACAATGAGCAGTTCTTC	CATSDNLGDNEQFF
TRBV27	.	.	TRBJ1-6	13	TGTGCCAGCAGTTTTGGGCTAAATTCACCCCTCCACTTT	CASSFGLNSPLHF
TRBV5-6	few	.	TRBJ1-1	13	TGTGCCAGCAGCTTCGCTGGGGGCACTGAAGCTTTCTTT	CASSFAGGTEAFF
TRBV27	.	.	TRBJ1-5	17	TGTGCCAGCAGTTTATGGTGGAAAGGGGGGGATCATCAGCCCCAGCATTTT	CASSLWWKGGDHQPQHF
TRBV5-1	.	TRBD1	TRBJ2-7	13	TGCGCCAGCAGATCCGGGACAGAGTACGAGCAGTACTTC	CASRSGTEYEQYF